The 18 T cell receptor beta chains listed next were all sequenced from one sample in a study of shared clonotypes between healthy human individuals. Sequenced by immunoSEQ multiplex PCR; TCRdb stores in-frame clones only, minus some. The data show approximately 2.5 million clones, over 85% seen once. The material sequenced was naive CD4+ T cells from PBMCs. Subset described: CD45RA+ positively selected. The receptors shown here come from a young man in good health. Some clones in this sample may be carry-over from other donors' samples.

The chain links TRBV6-5 to TRBJ2-3; no firm D call. CDR1 and CDR2 (germline): MNHEY, SVGAGI. The CDR3 runs to 13 residues. Trimming left V 9 bases short and J 1 base short, with 11 bases between. The CDR3 region is CASMQPGTDTQYF. The CDR3 DNA follows: TGTGCCAGTATGCAACCGGGCACAGATACGCAGTATTTT.

This clone was detected a few times. This chain links TRBV28 with TRBJ1-4; 7 bases are a match to TRBD1. The length of the CDR3 is 14 residues. Germline trimming cut 8 bases from V and 4 bases from J; bases unmatched to any gene: 7. Looked up from germline, CDR1 is MDHEN and CDR2 is SYDVKM. The DNA of the CDR3 is TGTGCCAGCGGCCTGGGACAGATTAATGAAAAACTGTTTTTT. Residues: CASGLGQINEKLFF.

This chain links TRBV2 with TRBJ1-1; a weak D match, TRBD1 (5 bases). Trimming took 7 bases from V and 1 from J, leaving 10 bases between them. The CDR3 contains 13 residues. Germline loops: CDR1 SNHLY, CDR2 FYNNEI. CDR3 protein: CASKMGENTEAFF. CDR3 sequence (DNA): TGTGCCAGCAAGATGGGGGAGAACACTGAAGCTTTCTTT.

V usage is TRBV7-9 and J usage is TRBJ2-5; D is perhaps TRBD2 (5 bases). The J call may be mistaken, given a closer DNA end match to TRBJ2-7. This CDR3 comprises 15 residues. Germline V gene data show CDR1 as SEHNR and CDR2 as FQNEAQ (reference sequence). This CDR3 reads CASSFAKWGDHEQYF. CDR3 in DNA: TGTGCCAGCAGCTTCGCCAAGTGGGGAGATCACGAGCAGTACTTC.

The gene calls are TRBV5-5 and TRBJ2-5, with 14 bases fitting TRBD2. V lost 4 bases and J lost 5; bases outside the gene matches: 16. This CDR3 spans 19 amino acids. Per germline, CDR1 SGHKS and CDR2 YYEKEE (reference sequence). The DNA for the CDR3 is TGTGCCAGCAGCGGGAGGCTTACCGGGACTAGCGGGAGACGGGAGACCCAGTACTTC. Translated, it gives CASSGRLTGTSGRRETQYF.

The chain recombines TRBV5-4 with TRBJ2-7; a weak D match, TRBD2 (6 bases). In germline, CDR1 is SGHNT, CDR2 YYREEE (reference sequence). This CDR3 is built from 15 residues. V gave up 3 bases and J gave up 0 bases, with 13 bases separating them. The DNA for the CDR3 is TGTGCCAGCAGCTCCCCAGCGGGCAACTCCTACGAGCAGTACTTC. Translation gives CASSSPAGNSYEQYF.

With respect to this clone: Other DNA sequences in this specimen translate into the identical CDR3. The V and J genes are TRBV5-5 and TRBJ1-2; D gene uncertain. Looked up from germline, CDR1 is SGHKS and CDR2 is YYEKEE (reference sequence). The V end lost 4 bases, the J end lost 2 bases, and 9 bases lay between the germline ends. The CDR3 contains 13 residues. In DNA, the CDR3 is TGTGCCAGCAGCCTAGATTCCAACTATGGCTACACCTTC. Its translation is CASSLDSNYGYTF.

V usage is TRBV5-6 and J usage is TRBJ1-1; a possible D gene is TRBD1 (5 bases). The CDR3 has 14 residues. Germline V lookup: CDR1 SGHDT, CDR2 YYEEEE. V was shortened by 1 base and J by 6 bases, with 13 bases between the two germline ends. CDR3 sequence: CASSLYAGTAEAFF. As DNA, the CDR3 is TGTGCCAGCAGCTTGTATGCAGGGACTGCTGAAGCTTTCTTT.

Only one count was recorded for this clone. The CDR3, as DNA: TGCGCCAGCAGCTTGGAGCTAGCGGGAGGATCCAATGAGCAGTTCTTC. Translating gives CASSLELAGGSNEQFF. The chain uses TRBV5-1 and TRBJ2-1; 11 positions match TRBD2. Unmatched junction bases numbered 5, after V lost 0 bases and J lost 6 bases. This CDR3 contains 16 residues. Germline V gene data show CDR1 as SGHRS and CDR2 as YFSETQ.

CDR3 bases: TGCGCCAGCAGCCGGGACAGGGTGGCCACCGGGGAGCTGTTTTTT. Translation: CASSRDRVATGELFF. The rearrangement links TRBV5-1 to TRBJ2-2; 9 positions agree with TRBD1. Germline V lookup: CDR1 SGHRS, CDR2 YFSETQ. This CDR3 is built from 15 residues. V lost 4 bases and J lost 4; bases outside the gene matches: 5.

The V call is TRBV30, the J call TRBJ2-1; no firm D call. Germline V CDR1 and CDR2: GTSNPN, SVGIG (reference sequence). V gave up 3 bases and J gave up 7 bases, with 13 bases separating them. The CDR3 is 13 residues long. The CDR3 sequence: CAWRGLFENEQFF. Here the CDR3 DNA reads TGTGCCTGGAGGGGCCTCTTTGAGAATGAGCAGTTCTTC.

V usage is TRBV7-9 and J usage is TRBJ2-4; unclear D gene. CDR1 is SEHNR and CDR2 is FQNEAQ in the germline V gene (reference sequence). The V gene lost 5 bases and the J gene lost 5 bases, with 10 bases spanning the gap. The CDR3 spans 13 residues. The CDR3 DNA sequence: TGTGCCAGCAGCATTACCGAACAAAACATTCAGTACTTC. Translating gives CASSITEQNIQYF.

The chain recombines TRBV29-1 with TRBJ1-5; D perhaps matches TRBD1 (6 bases). Germline CDR1 and CDR2: SQVTM and ANQGSEA. This CDR3 is built from 18 residues. V was clipped by 1 base and J by 0 bases, with 19 bases between them. CDR3: CSVEGPDRQVYSNQPQHF. The CDR3 DNA reads TGCAGCGTTGAAGGTCCAGATCGACAGGTTTATAGCAATCAGCCCCAGCATTTT.

The V gene is TRBV7-2, the J gene TRBJ2-7; tentatively, D is TRBD2 (5 bases). CDR1 is SGHTA, CDR2 FQGNSA, per germline. The ends were cut back, 1 base at V and 5 bases at J, with 12 bases in the middle. The CDR3 loop spans 14 amino acids. The CDR3 spells CASSLGRVADEQYF. DNA for the CDR3: TGTGCCAGCAGCTTAGGGCGGGTCGCAGACGAGCAGTACTTC.

The rearrangement links TRBV6-6 to TRBJ2-7; the D gene is possibly TRBD1 (6 bases). The CDR3 sequence is 13 residues long. Germline V lookup: CDR1 MNHNY, CDR2 SVGAGI (reference sequence). CDR3 in amino acids: CSTAKGDAYEQYF. The CDR3 DNA follows: TGTTCGACGGCAAAGGGGGATGCCTACGAGCAGTACTTC.

The V and J genes are TRBV25-1 and TRBJ2-3; 8 bases are a match to TRBD1. Looked up from germline, CDR1 is MGHDK and CDR2 is SYGVNS. The CDR3 has 13 amino acids. Unmatched junction bases numbered 4, after V lost 8 bases and J lost 3 bases. The CDR3 DNA reads TGTGCCAGCTCTAGGACAGGGACAGATACGCAGTATTTT. Residues: CASSRTGTDTQYF.

The V call is TRBV13, the J call TRBJ2-5, with 9 bases fitting TRBD2. CDR1 is PRHDT, CDR2 FYEKMQ, per germline (reference sequence). J was trimmed by 9 bases and V by 4 bases; bases with no gene match: 12. The length of the CDR3 is 15 residues. This chain's CDR3 is CASSSSGRPTVPQYF. CDR3 nucleotide sequence: TGTGCCAGCAGCTCCAGCGGGAGGCCCACCGTGCCCCAGTACTTC.

The chain employs TRBV6-6 and TRBJ1-2, with D maybe TRBD1 (6 bases). The CDR3 runs to 15 residues. Germline V lookup: CDR1 MNHNY, CDR2 SVGAGI (reference sequence). V dropped 8 bases and J dropped 3 bases, with 19 bases sitting between them. The CDR3 region has the DNA TGTGCCAGCCGGGCCCCGGGGGCGTTTCACTATGGCTACACCTTC. Encoded protein: CASRAPGAFHYGYTF.